A selection of T cell receptor beta chains follows, all from one sample in a study of CD8 T cells in Susac syndrome. TCRdb ran MiXCR on the immunoSEQ multiplex PCR reads and lists one entry per CDR3 protein. The data contain about 200,000 distinct CDR3 sequences, approximately 95% of them singletons. Sequenced material: CD4+ T cells from PBMCs. The receptors originated from a human donor in good health. Each CDR3 is given without its conserved first and last residue. Fields, in order: D gene, CDR3 length, V gene, CDR3 protein. A D gene is named only where the DNA matches it firmly.

D: -; length: 11; V: TRBV5-1; CDR3: ASSGQNTGELF
D: -; length: 13; V: TRBV6-2/TRBV6-3; CDR3: ASRPSDKGVGGYT
D: -; length: 13; V: TRBV12-3/TRBV12-4; CDR3: ASSLTGEAKNIQY
D: TRBD2; length: 12; V: TRBV5-1; CDR3: ASGTSGAQETQY
D: -; length: 13; V: TRBV20-1; CDR3: SARDPRGTSTRAF
D: -; length: 16; V: TRBV13; CDR3: ASSLSALRGANSYEQY
D: -; length: 15; V: TRBV10-3; CDR3: AISATGPGGRNTEAF
D: -; length: 11; V: TRBV7-9; CDR3: ASSTRQNTEAF
D: -; length: 12; V: TRBV15; CDR3: ATSPPRGADTQY
D: TRBD1; length: 13; V: TRBV6-5; CDR3: ASRSDRGRNSPLH
D: -; length: 9; V: TRBV12-3/TRBV12-4; CDR3: ASSPRNTIY
D: -; length: 12; V: TRBV4-1; CDR3: ASSQTGTLDTQY
D: -; length: 11; V: TRBV19; CDR3: ASTQHRNTEAF
D: -; length: 11; V: TRBV20-1; CDR3: SARGRGAYGYT
D: TRBD2; length: 17; V: TRBV18; CDR3: ASSLITTSGGAGGETQY
D: -; length: 13; V: TRBV2; CDR3: ASSEGQARNEKLF
D: TRBD1; length: 11; V: TRBV29-1; CDR3: SGGTGESETQY
D: TRBD1; length: 14; V: TRBV29-1; CDR3: SVVGGQGPMNTEAF
D: -; length: 11; V: TRBV12-3/TRBV12-4; CDR3: ASSPSGAGELF
D: -; length: 10; V: TRBV29-1; CDR3: SVARVQETQY
D: -; length: 13; V: TRBV19; CDR3: ASSSPGAANYGYT
D: -; length: 11; V: TRBV3-1; CDR3: ASSQVDNQPQH
D: TRBD2; length: 11; V: TRBV7-3; CDR3: ASSSSGGWEQF
D: -; length: 14; V: TRBV19; CDR3: ASRTGTPSGANVLT
D: -; length: 14; V: TRBV6-2/TRBV6-3; CDR3: ASTMRGLPWADTQY
D: TRBD1; length: 12; V: TRBV5-1; CDR3: ASSLGQGPYEQY
D: -; length: 12; V: TRBV19; CDR3: ASTTRGRTGELF
D: -; length: 11; V: TRBV2; CDR3: ASSDIPTYEQY
D: -; length: 15; V: TRBV7-9; CDR3: ASSLFQGVGGNQPQH
D: -; length: 10; V: TRBV6-5; CDR3: ASTGFDTEAF
D: -; length: 16; V: TRBV27; CDR3: ASSPLRGAPSPGNTQY
D: TRBD1; length: 12; V: TRBV5-4; CDR3: ASSDGTGADTQY
D: TRBD1; length: 13; V: TRBV12-3/TRBV12-4; CDR3: ASSPDRGREQPQH
D: -; length: 10; V: TRBV29-1; CDR3: SAGGGDSPLH
D: -; length: 8; V: TRBV29-1; CDR3: SVMNTEAF
D: -; length: 12; V: TRBV4-1; CDR3: ASSQPTENTEAF
D: -; length: 14; V: TRBV4-3; CDR3: ASSWGLLTGTDTQY
D: TRBD2; length: 14; V: TRBV4-1; CDR3: ASSQEPPGGLYEQY
D: TRBD1; length: 12; V: TRBV12-3/TRBV12-4; CDR3: ASSPLGTGAEAF
D: -; length: 10; V: TRBV3-1; CDR3: ASGGSGNTIY